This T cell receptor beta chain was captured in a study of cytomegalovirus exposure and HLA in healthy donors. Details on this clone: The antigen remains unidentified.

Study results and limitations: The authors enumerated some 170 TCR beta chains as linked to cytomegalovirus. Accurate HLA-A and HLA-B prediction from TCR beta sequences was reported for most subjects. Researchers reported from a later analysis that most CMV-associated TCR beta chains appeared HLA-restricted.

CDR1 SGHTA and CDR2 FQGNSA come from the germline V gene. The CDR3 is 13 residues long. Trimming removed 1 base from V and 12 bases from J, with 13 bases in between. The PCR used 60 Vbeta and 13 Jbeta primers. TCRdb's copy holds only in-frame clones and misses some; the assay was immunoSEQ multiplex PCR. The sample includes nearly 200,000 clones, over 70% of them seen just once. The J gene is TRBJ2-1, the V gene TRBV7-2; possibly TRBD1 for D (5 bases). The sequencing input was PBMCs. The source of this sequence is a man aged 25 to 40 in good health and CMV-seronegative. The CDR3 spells CASSLGGLDRQFF. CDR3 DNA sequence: TGTGCCAGCAGCTTAGGGGGCTTGGATAGGCAGTTCTTC.